This T cell receptor (beta chain) was recovered during a study of PD-1 blockade in classical Hodgkin lymphoma. Following autologous stem cell transplantation, relapse occurred in every patient, and exposure to brentuximab vedotin varied. Here immunoSEQ multiplex PCR was the method, and the copy in TCRdb shows in-frame clones only, minus some. The sample contains more than 90,000 clones, around nine tenths of which appear only once. There are 13 residues in the CDR3. Looked up from germline, CDR1 is GTSNPN and CDR2 is SVGIG (reference sequence). The V gene end was trimmed by 3 bases and the J gene end by 5 bases; junction bases not matched to a gene: 6.

This specimen consisted of peripheral blood mononuclear cells (PBMCs), obtained before the second cycle of nivolumab. The clonotype was recovered from a human donor with classical Hodgkin lymphoma. The chain has TRBV30 and TRBJ1-2; TRBD1 matches 7 bases. The CDR3 DNA sequence: TGTGCCTGGAGAGCAGGGGGTGGGTATGGCTACACCTTC. Translation: CAWRAGGGYGYTF.